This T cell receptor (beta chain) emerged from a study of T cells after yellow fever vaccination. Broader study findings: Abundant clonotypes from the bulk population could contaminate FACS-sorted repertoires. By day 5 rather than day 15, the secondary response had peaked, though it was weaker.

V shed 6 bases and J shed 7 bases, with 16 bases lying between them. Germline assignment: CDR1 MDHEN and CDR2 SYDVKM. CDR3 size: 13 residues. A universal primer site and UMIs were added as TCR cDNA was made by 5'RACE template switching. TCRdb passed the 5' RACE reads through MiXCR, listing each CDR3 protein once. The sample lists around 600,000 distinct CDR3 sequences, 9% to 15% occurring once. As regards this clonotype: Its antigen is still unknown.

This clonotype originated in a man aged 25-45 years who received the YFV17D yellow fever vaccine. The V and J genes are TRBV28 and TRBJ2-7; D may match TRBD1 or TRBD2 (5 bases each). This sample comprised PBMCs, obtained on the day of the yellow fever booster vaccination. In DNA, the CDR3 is TGTGCCAGCAGCAGGGACGTCCCGGGTGAGCAGTACTTC. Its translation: CASSRDVPGEQYF.